The text below deals with one T cell receptor beta chain. The antigen is undetermined. The data stem from a study of T cells in Graves' hyperthyroidism and ophthalmopathy. Study-wide results and limits: Blood shared most expanded thyroid clonotypes above 0.001. The model made its ophthalmopathy prediction, and onset followed a median around 6.9 months later.

Uncontrolled infection, other autoimmune disease, pregnancy or lactation excluded patients. Fresh 10 ml peripheral blood yielded PBMCs. Researchers amplified the TCR beta CDR3 regions from RNA transcripts. A first-round RT-PCR of the TCR CDR3 used the HTBI primer set. One entry per CDR3 protein results from TCRdb running MiXCR on the multiplex PCR reads. The sample gives a few hundred thousand distinct CDR3 sequences, 12% to 15% of which show up once; about 21% is in the top ten. The germline V gene encodes CDR1 ENHRY and CDR2 SYGVKD. V dropped 8 bases and J dropped 3; count of bases not matched to a gene: 5. This CDR3 spans 13 amino acids.

The sequenced sample consisted of blood. This TCR came from a woman in her fifties or sixties with Graves' ophthalmopathy. The gene calls are TRBV10-3 and TRBJ2-7, with 9 bases aligning to TRBD1. The CDR3 region has the DNA TGTGCCATCGGCCGGACAGGGGACTACGAGCAGTACTTC. Protein product: CAIGRTGDYEQYF.